Below, 25 T cell receptor beta chains from the same sample are listed, as sequenced in a study of post-analysis software for immune sequencing data. cDNA libraries for TCR beta contained unique molecular identifiers. Using its own MiXCR run on the PCR reads, TCRdb lists one record per CDR3 protein. Of hundreds of thousands of distinct CDR3 sequences listed, 55% to 70% are singletons. Overall study findings and caveats: Compared with controls, patients had more of roughly five TRBV segments, including TRBV5-6, TRBV5-1 and TRBV20-1.

These receptors have no identified antigens. The sequenced sample was blood. The receptor source for this set is a girl aged 2-10 years with multiple sclerosis.

This sequence joins TRBV5-1 and TRBJ2-5, with 10 bases identical to TRBD1. The DNA end favors TRBJ2-7, so the J call may be wrong. The length of the CDR3 is 16 residues. The germline gives CDR1 SGHRS, CDR2 YFSETQ. The CDR3 DNA is TGCGCCAGCAGCCCACGGTGGGACAGGGGAACCCACGAGCAGTACTTC. As protein: CASSPRWDRGTHEQYF.

To note about this clonotype: The junction departs from the called germline gene at one end, perhaps through a read error. This chain uses TRBV6-6 with TRBJ1-5; unclear D gene. The CDR3 loop spans 15 amino acids. Germline V gives CDR1 MNHNY, CDR2 SVGAGI (reference sequence). This CDR3 is CTSSYSRGGNQPQHF. The CDR3 nucleotides are TGTACCAGCAGTTACTCGAGAGGAGGGAATCAGCCCCAGCATTTT.

The gene calls are TRBV7-2 and TRBJ2-3, with 12 bases lining up with TRBD2. V lost 5 bases to trimming and J lost 1 base; unmatched junction nucleotides: 7. The germline gives CDR1 SGHTA, CDR2 FQGNSA. The CDR3 totals 17 residues. CDR3 nucleotides: TGTGCCAGCAGCCCCCGGACTAGCGGGATTGGCACAGATACGCAGTATTTT. Residues: CASSPRTSGIGTDTQYF. Complete variable domain (other parts from reference TRBV7-2 and TRBJ2-3): GAGVSQSPSNKVTEKGKDVELRCDPISGHTALYWYRQSLGQGLEFLIYFQGNSAPDKSGLPSDRFSAERTGGSVSTLTIQRTQQEDSAVYLCASSPRTSGIGTDTQYFGPGTRLTVL.

The chain couples TRBV7-9 to TRBJ2-5; D is ambiguous. CDR3 size: 13 residues. With 5 bases removed from V and 1 base from J, the gap between germline ends came to 8 bases. Looked up from germline, CDR1 is SEHNR and CDR2 is FQNEAQ (reference sequence). In DNA, the CDR3 is TGTGCCAGCAGCGCTGTCGGCCAAGAGACCCAGTACTTC. This gives the protein CASSAVGQETQYF.

This clonotype was found a few times. V and J are TRBV11-2 and TRBJ2-1; 11 nucleotides match TRBD2. After removal of 5 bases from V and 1 base from J, the junction contained 1 base not matched to a gene. Germline lookup yields CDR1 SGHAT and CDR2 FQNNGV. The CDR3 is made up of 15 amino acids. CDR3 in amino acids: CASSASGGSYNEQFF. CDR3 coding DNA: TGTGCCAGCAGCGCTAGCGGGGGGTCCTACAATGAGCAGTTCTTC.

This chain links TRBV7-2 with TRBJ2-5; either TRBD1 or TRBD2 may fit D (6 bases each). The CDR3 runs to 16 residues. Germline V gives CDR1 SGHTA, CDR2 FQGNSA. Trimming removed 3 bases at V and 1 base at J, with 15 bases between. Here the CDR3 DNA reads TGTGCCAGCAGCTTGGGGGGCCTAGCGTTCCAAGAGACCCAGTACTTC. It yields the protein CASSLGGLAFQETQYF.

This chain uses TRBV7-9 with TRBJ2-1; no firm D call. This CDR3 is 13 amino acids long. V was cut by 0 bases and J by 7 bases, with 7 bases left in between. Germline assignment: CDR1 SEHNR and CDR2 FQNEAQ (reference sequence). The CDR3 bases are TGTGCCAGCAGCTTAGCATGGGCTAATGAGCAGTTCTTC. This codes for CASSLAWANEQFF. Based on the CDR3 plus reference TRBV7-9 and TRBJ2-1, the full variable domain is DTGVSQNPRHKITKRGQNVTFRCDPISEHNRLYWYRQTLGQGPEFLTYFQNEAQLEKSRLLSDRFSAERPKGSFSTLEIQRTEQGDSAMYLCASSLAWANEQFFGPGTRLTVL.

Regarding this clonotype: One junction end does not reproduce the germline sequence, and a read error may be involved. V usage is TRBV11-3 and J usage is TRBJ2-5; TRBD2 is a possible D gene (6 bases). CDR3 size: 19 residues. Per the germline V gene, CDR1 is SGHNT and CDR2 is YENEEA. The DNA of the CDR3 is TGTGTCAGCAGCGCTGGGAGGCCGTGGGGTCCCGAGACTCAAGAGACCCAGTACTTC. This codes for CVSSAGRPWGPETQETQYF.

The CDR3 is CASSLNSPREDQPQHF. The CDR3 DNA reads as TGTGCCAGCAGCTTAAACTCTCCCAGGGAGGATCAGCCCCAGCATTTT. The chain recombines TRBV7-2 with TRBJ1-5; TRBD1 might be the D (5 bases). The CDR3 consists of 16 residues. The V and J ends lost 2 bases and 5 bases respectively, with 16 bases between them. The germline V gene encodes CDR1 SGHTA and CDR2 FQGNSA.

The chain has TRBV7-3 and TRBJ2-1, with 7 bases fitting TRBD2. Germline loops: CDR1 SGHTA, CDR2 FQGTGA. The CDR3 runs to 16 residues. Trimming removed 4 bases from V and 5 bases from J; junction bases left unmatched: 11. The DNA of the CDR3 is TGTGCCAGCAGCTCCCCCGGGAGGCCCGAGGACAATGAGCAGTTCTTC. Amino acid sequence: CASSSPGRPEDNEQFF.

V is TRBV11-2 and J is TRBJ2-1, with D perhaps being TRBD1 or TRBD2 (5 bases each). This CDR3 is built from 12 residues. Germline V CDR1 and CDR2: SGHAT, FQNNGV. V was trimmed by 3 bases and J by 10 bases, leaving 10 bases between them. The chain's CDR3 is CASSFKGDEQFF. CDR3 DNA: TGTGCCAGCAGCTTTAAAGGGGACGAGCAGTTCTTC.

This clonotype was observed many times. The chain combines TRBV29-1 with TRBJ2-5, with 8 bases lining up with TRBD1. This CDR3 spans 12 amino acids. Unmatched junction bases numbered 2, after V lost 4 bases and J lost 4 bases. Germline-derived CDR1 and CDR2 are SQVTM and ANQGSEA. This chain's CDR3 is CSVGRGLETQYF. CDR3 bases: TGCAGCGTTGGCAGGGGGCTAGAGACCCAGTACTTC.

The V and J genes are TRBV4-2 and TRBJ2-6; D is unclear. Germline CDR1 and CDR2: LGHNA and YNFKEQ. V was pared by 0 bases and J by 0 bases, with 12 bases between. The CDR3 is 18 residues long. The CDR3 DNA reads TGTGCCAGCAGCCAAGATACGGCAGCCAGCTCTGGGGCCAACGTCCTGACTTTC. It yields the protein CASSQDTAASSGANVLTF.

This clonotype was counted a few times. The chain combines TRBV5-5 with TRBJ2-7; the D is unclear. The CDR3 is 13 residues long. V lost 4 bases and J 0 bases, leaving 8 bases between the germline ends. Germline CDR1 reads SGHKS; CDR2 reads YYEKEE (reference sequence). The CDR3 DNA is TGTGCCAGCAGCATATACGGCTCCTACGAGCAGTACTTC. The encoded protein is CASSIYGSYEQYF.

A single count supports this clonotype. V gene TRBV11-2 combines with J gene TRBJ2-3; D is possibly TRBD1 or TRBD2 (6 bases each). The CDR3 is made up of 14 amino acids. Trimming took off 4 bases at V and 6 bases at J, with 14 bases between the two ends. CDR1 and CDR2 from the germline V gene are SGHAT and FQNNGV. CDR3: CASSSAGTLDTQYF. The CDR3 DNA sequence: TGTGCCAGCAGCTCCGCGGGGACATTGGATACGCAGTATTTT.

The chain has TRBV6-2 or TRBV6-3 and TRBJ1-2; a weak D match, TRBD1 (6 bases). This CDR3 has 14 amino acids. In germline, CDR1 is MNHEY, CDR2 SVGEGT. Trimming removed 6 bases at V and 5 bases at J, with 16 bases between. Here the CDR3 DNA reads TGTGCCAGCAGCTGGACAGATCCAGTATATGGCTACACCTTC. Protein: CASSWTDPVYGYTF.

This clonotype showed up just a few times. The genes are TRBV9 and TRBJ2-6, with TRBD1 as a possible D gene (6 bases). Per germline, CDR1 SGDLS and CDR2 YYNGEE. This CDR3 contains 14 residues. V dropped 5 bases and J dropped 2 bases, with 8 bases sitting between them. In DNA, the CDR3 is TGTGCCAGCAGGAGGACAGCTGGGGCCAACGTCCTGACTTTC. Amino acid sequence: CASRRTAGANVLTF.

This clonotype has a handful of counts. The chain recombines TRBV29-1 with TRBJ2-1; D is possibly TRBD1 or TRBD2 (5 bases each). The CDR3 has 12 amino acids. V lost 7 bases to trimming and J lost 5 bases, with 12 bases between them. Germline loops: CDR1 SQVTM, CDR2 ANQGSEA. The CDR3 region has the DNA TGCAGCGCCGGGACCCTTAACAATGAGCAGTTCTTC. This translates into CSAGTLNNEQFF.

The J gene is TRBJ2-1, the V gene TRBV20-1; D perhaps matches TRBD1 (5 bases). The CDR3 extends over 15 amino acids. The V end lost 3 bases, the J end lost 3 bases, and 15 bases lay between the germline ends. Germline CDR1 reads DFQATT; CDR2 reads SNEGSKA (reference sequence). The CDR3 DNA follows: TGCAGTGCTAGGTGGGGCGAGTCCATCTACAATGAGCAGTTCTTC. Its protein product is CSARWGESIYNEQFF.

As DNA, the CDR3 is TGTGCCAGCGTCGCGGGGGAGGGCGCAGATACGCAGTATTTT. Protein sequence: CASVAGEGADTQYF. The J gene is TRBJ2-3, the V gene TRBV12-3 or TRBV12-4, with 7 nucleotides matching TRBD2. This CDR3 has 14 amino acids. V lost 8 bases, J lost 4 bases, and 9 bases stayed unmatched.

This clonotype was observed a few times. The chain combines TRBV5-6 with TRBJ1-4; 8 bases are shared with TRBD1. CDR3 length: 15 residues. The germline CDR1 and CDR2 sequences are SGHDT and YYEEEE. The ends lost 1 base at V and 4 bases at J; junction bases unmatched: 3. The CDR3 region has the DNA TGTGCCAGCAGCTTGCCGGGACAGGTTAATGAAAAACTGTTTTTT. This codes for CASSLPGQVNEKLFF.

The genes are TRBV5-1 and TRBJ2-3; D is possibly TRBD1 (6 bases). Between the trimmed V and J ends, which lost 2 bases and 4 bases, there was a span of 14 bases. CDR1 and CDR2 (germline): SGHRS, YFSETQ. There are 15 residues in the CDR3. The CDR3 here is CASSFSAGVPDTQYF. CDR3 bases: TGCGCCAGCAGCTTTTCGGCAGGGGTGCCAGATACGCAGTATTTT.

Here the CDR3 reads CSALRGGDEQYF. CDR3 bases: TGCAGTGCCCTTCGCGGGGGGGACGAGCAGTACTTC. The genes are TRBV20-1 and TRBJ2-1; 9 bases map to TRBD2. The J call may not be correct, given that the DNA end is closer to TRBJ2-7. The germline V gene has CDR1 DFQATT and CDR2 SNEGSKA (reference sequence). The CDR3 totals 12 residues.

The V and J genes are TRBV28 and TRBJ2-5; possibly TRBD2 for D (5 bases). The J call could be wrong; TRBJ2-7 is a better fit for the DNA end. The CDR3 loop spans 13 amino acids. CDR1 and CDR2 from the germline V gene are MDHEN and SYDVKM. DNA for the CDR3: TGTGCCAGCAGTTTACTCGGGGCCTACGAGCAGTACTTC. Its protein product is CASSLLGAYEQYF.

Only a few counts were recorded for this clonotype. The chain joins TRBV29-1 to TRBJ2-7, with no clear D. Trimming cost V 4 bases and J 0 bases, with 10 bases left between them. CDR3 length: 13 amino acids. The germline gives CDR1 SQVTM, CDR2 ANQGSEA. CDR3 in amino acids: CSVVWESSYEQYF. In nucleotides, the CDR3 is TGCAGCGTTGTTTGGGAAAGCTCCTACGAGCAGTACTTC.